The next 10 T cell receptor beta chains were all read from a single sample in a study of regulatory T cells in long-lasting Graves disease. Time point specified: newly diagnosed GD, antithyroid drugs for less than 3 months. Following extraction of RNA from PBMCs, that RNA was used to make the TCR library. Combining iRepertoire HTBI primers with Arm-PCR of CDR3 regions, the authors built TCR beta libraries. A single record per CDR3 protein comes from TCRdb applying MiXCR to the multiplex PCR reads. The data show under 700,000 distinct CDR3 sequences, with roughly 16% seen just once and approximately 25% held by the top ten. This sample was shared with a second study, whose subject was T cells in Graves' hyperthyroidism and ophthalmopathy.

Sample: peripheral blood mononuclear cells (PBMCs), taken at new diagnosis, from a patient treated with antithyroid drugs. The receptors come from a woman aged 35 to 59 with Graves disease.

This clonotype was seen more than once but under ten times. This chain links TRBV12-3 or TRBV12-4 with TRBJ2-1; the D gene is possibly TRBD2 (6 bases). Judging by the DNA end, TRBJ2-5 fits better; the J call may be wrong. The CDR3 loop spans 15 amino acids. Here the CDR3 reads CASSYRGLASGTQYF. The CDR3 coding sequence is TGTGCCAGCAGTTACCGGGGACTCGCATCAGGGACCCAGTACTTC.

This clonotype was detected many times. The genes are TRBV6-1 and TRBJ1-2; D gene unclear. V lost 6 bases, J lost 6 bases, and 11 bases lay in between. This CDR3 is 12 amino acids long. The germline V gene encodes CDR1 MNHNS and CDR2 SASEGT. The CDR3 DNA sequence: TGTGCCAGCAGGGGGAGTCTAGATGGCTACACCTTC. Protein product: CASRGSLDGYTF.

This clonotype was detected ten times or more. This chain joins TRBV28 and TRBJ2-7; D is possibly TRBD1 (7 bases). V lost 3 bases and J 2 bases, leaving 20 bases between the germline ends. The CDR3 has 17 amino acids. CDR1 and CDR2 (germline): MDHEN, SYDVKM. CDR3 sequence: CASSLPEGARRTYEQYF. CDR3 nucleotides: TGTGCCAGCAGTTTGCCGGAGGGGGCTCGGCGAACCTACGAGCAGTACTTC.

The CDR3 nucleotides read TGTGCCAGCAGCCAAGATCAGGGGGGGGCAACAGATACGCAGTATTTT. Translation gives CASSQDQGGATDTQYF. The chain uses TRBV3-1 and TRBJ2-3; possibly TRBD1 or TRBD2 for D (7 bases each). The germline V and J ends were trimmed by 0 bases and 3 bases, with 13 bases remaining between them. The CDR3 has 16 amino acids. Germline CDR1 and CDR2: LGHDT and YNNKEL (reference sequence).

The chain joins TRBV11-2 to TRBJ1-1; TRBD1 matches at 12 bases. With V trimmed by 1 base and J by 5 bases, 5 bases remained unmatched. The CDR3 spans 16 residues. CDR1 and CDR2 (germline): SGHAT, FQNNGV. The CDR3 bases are TGTGCCAGCAGCTTAGTCGGGACAGGGGGCTTGACTGAAGCTTTCTTT. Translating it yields CASSLVGTGGLTEAFF.

In DNA, the CDR3 is TGTGCCAGCAGTGTAGGGACAGTCCATGGCTACACCTTC. Amino acids: CASSVGTVHGYTF. This sequence joins TRBV25-1 and TRBJ1-2; 7 bases are shared with TRBD1. There are 13 residues in the CDR3. With 4 bases clipped from V and 6 bases from J, the junction kept 5 bases outside the gene matches. Germline CDR1 reads MGHDK; CDR2 reads SYGVNS.

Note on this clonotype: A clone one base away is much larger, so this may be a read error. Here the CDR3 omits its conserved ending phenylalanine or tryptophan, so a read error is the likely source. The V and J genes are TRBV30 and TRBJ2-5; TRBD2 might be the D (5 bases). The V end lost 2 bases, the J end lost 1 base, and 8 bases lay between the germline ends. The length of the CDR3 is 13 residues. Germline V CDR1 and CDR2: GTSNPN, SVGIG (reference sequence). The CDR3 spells CAWSSGLQETQYL. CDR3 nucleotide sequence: TGTGCCTGGAGTAGTGGACTCCAAGAGACCCAGTACCTC.

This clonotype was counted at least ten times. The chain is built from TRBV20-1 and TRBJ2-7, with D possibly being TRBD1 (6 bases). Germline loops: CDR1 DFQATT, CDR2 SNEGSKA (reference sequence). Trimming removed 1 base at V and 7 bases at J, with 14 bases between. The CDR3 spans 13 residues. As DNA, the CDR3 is TGCAGTGCTAGAGGTCAGGGGTACGAGGAGCAGTACTTC. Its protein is CSARGQGYEEQYF.

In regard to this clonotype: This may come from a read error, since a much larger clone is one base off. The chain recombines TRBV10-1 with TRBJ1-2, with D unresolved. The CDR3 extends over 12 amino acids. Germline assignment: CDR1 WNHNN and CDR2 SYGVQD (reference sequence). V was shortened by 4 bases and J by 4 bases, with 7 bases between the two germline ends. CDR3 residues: CASSGSGYGYTF. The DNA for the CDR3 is TGCGCCAGCAGTGGTTCCGGCTATGGCTACACCTTC.

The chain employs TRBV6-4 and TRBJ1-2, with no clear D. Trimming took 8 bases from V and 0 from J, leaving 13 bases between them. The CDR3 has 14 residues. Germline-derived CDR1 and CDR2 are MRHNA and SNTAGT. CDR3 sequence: CASASSRTNYGYTF. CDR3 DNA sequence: TGTGCCAGCGCCTCGTCGCGAACTAACTATGGCTACACCTTC.